The text below deals with one TCR beta chain. Its antigen is currently unknown. Healthy bone marrow donors made up the donors. The CDR3 totals 14 residues. Trimming took off 6 bases at V and 5 bases at J, with 16 bases between the two ends. Germline CDR1 and CDR2: MNHNS and SASEGT. The study ran its PCR with 60 Vbeta and 13 Jbeta primers. Produced via immunoSEQ multiplex PCR; TCRdb's table is partial and in-frame only. Of approximately 100,000 clones listed, 69% are singletons. These data are taken from a study of cytomegalovirus exposure and HLA in healthy donors. Study findings and constraints: In a later analysis, most CMV-associated TCR beta chains appeared HLA-restricted.

Sequences were obtained from PBMCs. The sequence came from a woman in her 70s in good health and CMV-seropositive. This chain connects TRBV6-1 to TRBJ2-5; a weak D match, TRBD2 (6 bases). The CDR3: CASSRDFGWETQYF. CDR3 nucleotides: TGTGCCAGCAGCCGGGACTTTGGGTGGGAGACCCAGTACTTC.